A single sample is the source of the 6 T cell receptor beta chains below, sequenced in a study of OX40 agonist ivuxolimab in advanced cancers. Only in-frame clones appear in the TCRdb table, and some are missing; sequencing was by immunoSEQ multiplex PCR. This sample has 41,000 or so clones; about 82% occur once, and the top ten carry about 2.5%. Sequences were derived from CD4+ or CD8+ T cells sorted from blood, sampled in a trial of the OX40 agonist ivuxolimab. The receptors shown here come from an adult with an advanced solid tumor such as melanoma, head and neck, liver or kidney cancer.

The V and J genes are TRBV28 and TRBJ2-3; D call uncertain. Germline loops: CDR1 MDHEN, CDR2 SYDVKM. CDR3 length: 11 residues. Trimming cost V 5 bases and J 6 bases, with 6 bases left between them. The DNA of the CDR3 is TGTGCCAGCAGTCCGAGGGATACGCAGTATTTT. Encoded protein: CASSPRDTQYF.

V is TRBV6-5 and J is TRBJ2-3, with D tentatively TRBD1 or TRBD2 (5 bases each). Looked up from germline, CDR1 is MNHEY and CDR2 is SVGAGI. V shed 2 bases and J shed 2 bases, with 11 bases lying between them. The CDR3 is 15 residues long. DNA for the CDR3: TGTGCCAGCAGTTACAGGGGAGCTTTCACAGATACGCAGTATTTT. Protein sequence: CASSYRGAFTDTQYF.

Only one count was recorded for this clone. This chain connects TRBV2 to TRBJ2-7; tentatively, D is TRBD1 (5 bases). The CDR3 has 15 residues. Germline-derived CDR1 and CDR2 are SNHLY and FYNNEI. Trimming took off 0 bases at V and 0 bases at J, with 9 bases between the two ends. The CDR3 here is CASSEATASSYEQYF. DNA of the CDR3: TGTGCCAGCAGTGAAGCGACAGCAAGCTCCTACGAGCAGTACTTC.

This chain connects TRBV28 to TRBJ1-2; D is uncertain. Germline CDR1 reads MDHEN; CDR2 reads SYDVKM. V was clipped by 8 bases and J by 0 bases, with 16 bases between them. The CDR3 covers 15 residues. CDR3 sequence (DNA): TGTGCCAGCCTGTCCCCGTCCGGCTCTAACTATGGCTACACCTTC. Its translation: CASLSPSGSNYGYTF.

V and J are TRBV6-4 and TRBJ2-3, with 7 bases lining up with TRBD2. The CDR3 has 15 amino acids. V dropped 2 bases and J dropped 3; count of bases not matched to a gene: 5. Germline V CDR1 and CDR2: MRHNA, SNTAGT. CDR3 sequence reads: CASSDVGGKTDTQYF. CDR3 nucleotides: TGTGCCAGCAGTGACGTGGGAGGGAAGACAGATACGCAGTATTTT.

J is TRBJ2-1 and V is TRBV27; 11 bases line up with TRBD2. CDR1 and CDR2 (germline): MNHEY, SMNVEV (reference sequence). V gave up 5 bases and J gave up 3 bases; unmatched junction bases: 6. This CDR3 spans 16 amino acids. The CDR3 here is CASSLLTSGVYNEQFF. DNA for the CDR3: TGTGCCAGCAGTCTCCTGACTAGCGGGGTCTACAATGAGCAGTTCTTC.